This T cell receptor beta chain was obtained from a study of vaccination and CD4 T cells after COVID-19 (dated by TCRdb to 2021 to 2024). Background for the entire study: Convalescent patients had a positive SARS-CoV-2 result on nasal swab PCR, and of these patients, some ten had mild disease and one had severe disease. The convalescent cohort included six males and four females, with two Hispanic individuals, seven Caucasians, two Asians and one multiracial person. Each participant got two doses of either the Pfizer-BioNTech BNT162b2 vaccine (n=8) or the Moderna mRNA-1273 vaccine (n=2). Post-COVID blood samples from convalescent patients were collected a median of approximately 93 days after diagnosis, with a range of roughly 35 to 180 days. Post-vaccine blood samples were taken a median of around 68 days after the second vaccine dose, with a range of about 12 to 250 days. The cultures were stimulated with overlapping spike peptide pools from SARS-CoV-2 and from the common cold coronaviruses HCoV-NL63, HCoV-OC43 and HCoV-229E. Control cultures received a CEFX viral epitope pool as the positive control, an HIV-1 Nef peptide pool as the negative control, or no peptide. In over 8 COVID-19 convalescent patients and a few infection-naive healthy vaccine recipients, the spike-specific CD4+ TCR repertoire before mRNA vaccination was compared with the repertoire after mRNA vaccination. Broader findings and caveats from the paper: Nearly all vaccine-specific clones in convalescent patients (304 of 307) were mono-reactive for SARS-CoV-2 spike rather than cross-reactive with common cold coronaviruses. Among the post-vaccine SARS-CoV-2-reactive clones in convalescent patients, a median about 87% showed up only after vaccination, which suggests vaccine-specific priming. The median number of SARS-CoV-2-reactive clonotypes rose from 20 to 25 after infection to roughly 38 after vaccination, but the change was not significant. Only a relatively small number of convalescent patients were included in the study, and early timepoints following natural infection were not analyzed.

Spanning cysteine to phenylalanine, the CDR3 consists of 15 amino acids. Only the CDR3 DNA is retained, 45 bases long and in frame from the first base. The V end gives up 3 bases and the J end 3 bases, leaving 7 bases in the junction not matched to a gene. CDR1 and CDR2 are drawn from the germline V gene: SGHDT, YYEEEE. A remark on this clonotype: The antigen this receptor binds is unknown. Per-base qualities were not stored, and no clone one base away is much larger.

The meaning of the sample's treatment or condition label: roughly 10-day PBMC culture with coronavirus spike peptide pools or control peptides (ViraFEST assay). The study used the ViraFEST assay, which expanded antigen-specific T cells with peptide pools and then identified expanded clonotypes by TCR sequencing. Positive SARS-CoV-2 PCR tests in the convalescent patients dated from March to December 2020, before Alpha, Beta and Delta variants emerged in the United States. PBMCs were cultured at two million per well in IMDM supplemented with 5% human AB serum and about 9.6 IU/ml IL-2, with approximately 9.2 ug/ml peptide pools added. Half of the culture medium was replaced with fresh IL-2-containing medium on days 3 and 7. After around 11 days of culture, CD4+ T cells were isolated by negative selection with the EasySep CD4+ T cell isolation kit. Ficoll-Paque Plus gradient centrifugation was used to isolate PBMCs from whole blood, and the isolated PBMCs were then either used fresh or cryopreserved at -140C. Triplicate wells were generally used for each culture condition.

Receptor libraries were prepared by PCR. TCR sequencing of DNA from cultured CD4+ T cells used the Oncomine TCR Beta short-read assay at the Johns Hopkins FTIC core. The QIAamp micro DNA kit was used to extract genomic DNA from the cultured CD4+ T cells. The Oncomine TCR Beta libraries from cultured CD4+ T cells were pooled using unique dual indexes and then sequenced on an Illumina iSeq 100. In the source study's methods: Non-productive sequences were removed, and CDR3s that did not start with C, did not end with F or W, or were shorter than 7 amino acids were discarded. The MANAFEST web application was used to identify antigen-specific clonotypes by comparing peptide-stimulated wells against reference wells and other culture wells. To be called positive, a clone needed an FDR below 0.05, an odds ratio above 5, and a productive frequency above 0.1% in at least two of three replicate wells. Cross-reactive clonotypes were defined as significantly expanded in both SARS-CoV-2 spike wells and at least one common cold coronavirus spike condition. CDR3 homology was assessed with Levenshtein distances (stringdist) and unrooted phylogenetic trees (ape) in R version 3.6.1. In TCRdb, the public reads were trimmed at Q25 with fastp and aligned with MiXCR, with productive beta chains retained. Each entry merges the rows of one CDR3 protein and shows their most common DNA and genes. Clone size and V and J calls follow TCRdb, not the original study. For this sample the table gives over 20,000 distinct CDR3 sequences, of which roughly 42% were detected only once. The biggest ten clones account for 11% of the sample.

The chain is encoded by TRBV5-6 joined to TRBJ2-7, and 9 junction bases match TRBD1. The sequenced sample consisted of CD4+ T cells from blood, cultured in vitro. This receptor was identified in a human donor who had recovered from COVID-19. The sequence in DNA is TGTGCCAGCAGCTCGGAAGGACAGGGGAACTACGAGCAGTACTTC. This translates into CASSSEGQGNYEQYF.